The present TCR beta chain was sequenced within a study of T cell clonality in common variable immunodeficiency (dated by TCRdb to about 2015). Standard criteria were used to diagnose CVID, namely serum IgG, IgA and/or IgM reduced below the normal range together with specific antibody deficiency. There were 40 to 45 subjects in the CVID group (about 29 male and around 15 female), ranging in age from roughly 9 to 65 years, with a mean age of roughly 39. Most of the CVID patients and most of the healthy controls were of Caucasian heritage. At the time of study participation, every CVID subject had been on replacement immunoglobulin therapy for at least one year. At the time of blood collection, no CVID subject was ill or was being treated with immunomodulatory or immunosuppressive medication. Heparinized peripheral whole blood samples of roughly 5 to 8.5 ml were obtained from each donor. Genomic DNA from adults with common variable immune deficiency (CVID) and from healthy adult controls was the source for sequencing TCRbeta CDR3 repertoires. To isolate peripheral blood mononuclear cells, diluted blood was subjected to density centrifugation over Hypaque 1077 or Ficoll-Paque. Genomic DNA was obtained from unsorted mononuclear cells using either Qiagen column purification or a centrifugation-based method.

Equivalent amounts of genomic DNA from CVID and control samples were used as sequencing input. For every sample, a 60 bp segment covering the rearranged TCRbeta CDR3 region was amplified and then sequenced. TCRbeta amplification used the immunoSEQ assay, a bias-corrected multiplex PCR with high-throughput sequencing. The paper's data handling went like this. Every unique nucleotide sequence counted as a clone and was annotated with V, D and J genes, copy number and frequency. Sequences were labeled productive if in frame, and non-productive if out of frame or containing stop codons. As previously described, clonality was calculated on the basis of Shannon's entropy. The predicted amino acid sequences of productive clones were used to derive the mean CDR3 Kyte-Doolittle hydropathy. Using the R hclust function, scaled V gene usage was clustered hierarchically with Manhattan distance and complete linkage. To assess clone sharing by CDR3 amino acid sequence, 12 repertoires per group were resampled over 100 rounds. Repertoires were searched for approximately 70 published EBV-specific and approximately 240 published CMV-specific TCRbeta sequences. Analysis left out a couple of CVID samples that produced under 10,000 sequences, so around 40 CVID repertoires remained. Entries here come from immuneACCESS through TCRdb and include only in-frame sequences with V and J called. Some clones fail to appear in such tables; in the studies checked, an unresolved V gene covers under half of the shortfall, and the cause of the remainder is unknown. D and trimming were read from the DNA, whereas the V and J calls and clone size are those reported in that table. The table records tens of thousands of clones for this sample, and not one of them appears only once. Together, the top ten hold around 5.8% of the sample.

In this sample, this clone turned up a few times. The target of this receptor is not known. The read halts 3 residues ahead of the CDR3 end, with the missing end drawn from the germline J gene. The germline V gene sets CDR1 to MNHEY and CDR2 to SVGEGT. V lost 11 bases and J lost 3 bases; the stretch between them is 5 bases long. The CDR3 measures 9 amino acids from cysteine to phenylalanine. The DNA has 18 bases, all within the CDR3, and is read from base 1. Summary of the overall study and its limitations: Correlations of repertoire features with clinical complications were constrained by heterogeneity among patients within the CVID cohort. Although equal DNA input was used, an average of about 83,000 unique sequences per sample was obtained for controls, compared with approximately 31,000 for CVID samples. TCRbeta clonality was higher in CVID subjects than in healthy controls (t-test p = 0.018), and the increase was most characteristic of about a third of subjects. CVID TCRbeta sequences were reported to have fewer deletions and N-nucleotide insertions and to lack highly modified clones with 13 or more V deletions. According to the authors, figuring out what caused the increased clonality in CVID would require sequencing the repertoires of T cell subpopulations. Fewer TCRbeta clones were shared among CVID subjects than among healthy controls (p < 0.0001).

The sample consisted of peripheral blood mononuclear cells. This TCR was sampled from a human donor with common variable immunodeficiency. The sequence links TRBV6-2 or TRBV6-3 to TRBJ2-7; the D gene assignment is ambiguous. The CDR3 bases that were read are TGTGCCGTCCGCTACGAG. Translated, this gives CAVRYE. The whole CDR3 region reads CAVRYEQYF.